This T cell receptor (beta chain) is from a study of blood T cell repertoires in COVID-19. Germline V lookup: CDR1 SNHLY, CDR2 FYNNEI. V dropped 1 base and J dropped 2 bases, with 12 bases sitting between them. The CDR3 totals 16 residues. The method was immunoSEQ multiplex PCR; TCRdb's version includes in-frame clones alone and lacks a portion of them. This table has approximately 80,000 clones, less than 95% appearing once. The sequenced sample consisted of peripheral blood. This chain connects TRBV2 to TRBJ1-5; D is perhaps TRBD1 (5 bases). The sequence was obtained from a woman between 50 and 59 years old in a cohort sampled during active COVID-19. Written as DNA, the CDR3 is TGTGCCAGCAGTGAAGGGTCAGGAGGGGGCAATCAGCCCCAGCATTTT. Translated: CASSEGSGGGNQPQHF. Using reference TRBV2 and TRBJ1-5 for the parts outside the CDR3, the full variable domain is EPEVTQTPSHQVTQMGQEVILRCVPISNHLYFYWYRQILGQKVEFLVSFYNNEISEKSEIFDDQFSVERPDGSNFTLKIRSTKLEDSAMYFCASSEGSGGGNQPQHFGDGTRLSIL.